This T cell receptor (beta chain) was retrieved from a study of blood T cell repertoires in COVID-19. The V end was cut by 6 bases, the J end by 5 bases, with 11 bases between. Germline V gene data show CDR1 as ENHRY and CDR2 as SYGVKD. This CDR3 has 12 residues. Clones were read by immunoSEQ multiplex PCR, and TCRdb kept only the in-frame ones, dropping some. The profile shows about 200,000 clones, more than 80% of them singletons. This clone is a singleton in its sample. Clinical history as reported by participants underpinned cohort assignment. Sequences were obtained from PBMCs or T cells enriched from blood (not recorded which). V gene TRBV10-3 combines with J gene TRBJ2-7; weak D call: TRBD1 (5 bases). This receptor was identified in a woman in her late teens or twenties who had recovered from COVID-19. DNA of the CDR3: TGTGCCATCAGAGGGGCTATCGACGAGCAGTACTTC. Amino acid sequence: CAIRGAIDEQYF.